This TCR beta chain derives from a study of identical twins. Using its own MiXCR run on the 5' RACE reads, TCRdb lists one record per CDR3 protein. Counted here are roughly 540,000 distinct CDR3 sequences, 22% occurring once; the ten biggest clones make up roughly 0.91%. The table lists this clonotype with a few counts. From germline, CDR1 is SGDLS and CDR2 YYNGEE. This CDR3 is 16 amino acids long. V gave up 3 bases and J gave up 0 bases; unmatched junction bases: 3. These records were also assigned to another study, of T cells expressing NK-cell markers. As that report states: In more than 5 donors, dominant CD3+CD56+NKG2C+ clonotypes ranked among the top 10 CD8+ clonotypes.

This chain links TRBV9 with TRBJ2-1; TRBD2 matches 10 bases. Sequenced material: CD4+ T cells sorted from blood. This clonotype originated in a woman under 30 in good health. The DNA for the CDR3 is TGTGCCAGCAGCGGAGCGGGAGGGGTCTCCTACAATGAGCAGTTCTTC. Translated: CASSGAGGVSYNEQFF.